This is a list of T cell receptor beta chains from one sample in a study of T cell responses to AZD1222 COVID-19 vaccine. Clones were read by immunoSEQ multiplex PCR, and TCRdb kept only the in-frame ones, dropping some. This sample has 250,000 to 300,000 clones, with almost 95% found just once. The sample consisted of peripheral blood, taken 28 days after the second AZD1222 dose. The receptor set was obtained from an adult who received the AZD1222 COVID-19 vaccine. Both conserved end residues are part of each CDR3. A D gene is named only where the DNA matches it firmly. Size is stated for part of the rows, as once, few or many counts, or as a class when the clone is expanded.

V: TRBV5-1
length: 14
size: -
J: TRBJ1-4
D: -
CDR3: CASSRDSFNEKLFF
DNA: TGCGCCAGCAGCCGCGACAGTTTCAATGAAAAACTGTTTTTT

V: TRBV5-4
length: 15
size: -
J: TRBJ1-2
D: TRBD1
CDR3: CASSLGQGANYGYTF
DNA: TGTGCCAGCAGCTTGGGGCAGGGGGCAAACTATGGCTACACCTTC

V: TRBV4-1
length: 18
size: -
J: TRBJ2-6
D: TRBD1
CDR3: CASSQTVRDRAGANVLTF
DNA: TGCGCCAGCAGCCAGACCGTCCGGGACAGGGCCGGGGCCAACGTCCTGACTTTC

V: TRBV19
length: 15
size: -
J: TRBJ1-4
D: -
CDR3: CASSPSLGTNEKLFF
DNA: TGTGCCAGTAGTCCAAGTCTCGGAACTAATGAAAAACTGTTTTTT

V: TRBV19
length: 13
size: -
J: TRBJ1-2
D: -
CDR3: CASQGTASYGYTF
DNA: TGTGCCAGCCAGGGGACCGCGTCCTATGGCTACACCTTC

V: TRBV5-1
length: 16
size: -
J: TRBJ2-1
D: TRBD1
CDR3: CASSLAPGQGYNEQFF
DNA: TGCGCCAGCAGCTTGGCCCCGGGACAGGGGTACAATGAGCAGTTCTTC

V: TRBV9
length: 16
size: once
J: TRBJ2-5
D: -
CDR3: CASSVSHWAGTETQYF
DNA: TGTGCCAGCAGCGTAAGTCATTGGGCAGGGACGGAGACCCAGTACTTC

V: TRBV6-5
length: 15
size: -
J: TRBJ1-5
D: TRBD1
CDR3: CASKQGVRGNQPQHF
DNA: TGTGCCAGCAAACAGGGGGTCCGGGGCAATCAGCCCCAGCATTTT

V: TRBV24-1
length: 17
size: -
J: TRBJ2-3
D: TRBD2
CDR3: CATSDPASGRVPDTQYF
DNA: TGTGCCACCAGTGATCCAGCTAGCGGGAGGGTCCCAGATACGCAGTATTTT

V: TRBV6-5
length: 15
size: -
J: TRBJ2-7
D: -
CDR3: CASRTGGGGAYEQYF
DNA: TGTGCCAGCAGAACGGGCGGCGGGGGCGCCTACGAGCAGTACTTC